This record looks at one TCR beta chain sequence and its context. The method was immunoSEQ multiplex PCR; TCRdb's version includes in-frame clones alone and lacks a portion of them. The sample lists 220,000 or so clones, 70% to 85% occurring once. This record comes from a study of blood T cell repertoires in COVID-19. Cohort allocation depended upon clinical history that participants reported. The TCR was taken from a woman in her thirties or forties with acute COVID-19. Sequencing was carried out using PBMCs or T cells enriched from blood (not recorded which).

In DNA, the CDR3 is TGCGCCAGCAGCCAAGGACAGGGGCCCACCTACGAGCAGTACTTC. This translates into CASSQGQGPTYEQYF. The chain is built from TRBV4-1 and TRBJ2-7; 8 bases are a match to TRBD1. Per germline, CDR1 MGHRA and CDR2 YSYEKL. J was trimmed by 2 bases and V by 1 base; bases with no gene match: 4. This CDR3 is 15 amino acids long.